The clone carrying this T cell receptor beta chain has a single count. What it recognizes is unknown. Repertoires were generated with immunoSEQ multiplex PCR, while TCRdb's copy carries only in-frame clones and drops some. This sample has 140,000 to 150,000 clones; 80% to 95% occur once, and the top ten carry roughly 3.7%. These data come from a study of T cell responses to AZD1222 COVID-19 vaccine. Overall study: The study pooled second doses at about 4 or about 12 weeks. Findings and caveats of the study: Sampling that yielded the repertoires occurred only after the peak T cell response. Among those given AZD1222, only 6 or 7 were seropositive at baseline. Clonal diversity was possibly underestimated, and the donors were mostly white British, with more females.

J lost 1 base, V lost 0 bases, and 4 bases had no gene match. Germline CDR1 reads MNHEY; CDR2 reads SVGEGT. CDR3 length: 17 amino acids. This TCR derives from an adult in good health. The chain combines TRBV6-2 or TRBV6-3 with TRBJ2-1, with 9 bases fitting TRBD1. The sample was peripheral blood, taken on day 0 of AZD1222 vaccination. CDR3 region: CASSYSSGTGSYNEQFF. The CDR3 bases are TGTGCCAGCAGTTACTCGAGTGGGACAGGGTCCTACAATGAGCAGTTCTTC.